What follows are 24 T cell receptor beta chains derived from one specimen sequenced in a study of vaccination and CD4 T cells after COVID-19. Treatment described: approximately 11-day PBMC culture with coronavirus spike peptide pools or control peptides (ViraFEST assay). Their antigens remain unidentified. Sequencing of cultured CD4+ T cell DNA used the Oncomine TCR Beta short-read assay. TCRdb recomputed calls from the PCR reads with MiXCR, one row per CDR3 protein. Of some 12,000 distinct CDR3 sequences detected, roughly 55% appear once; the ten largest clones hold around 9.6%. What was sequenced was CD4+ T cells from blood, cultured in vitro. These receptors all come from a human donor who had recovered from COVID-19.

The chain employs TRBV20-1 and TRBJ2-7; maybe TRBD2 (5 bases). The CDR3 has 13 amino acids. CDR1 is DFQATT and CDR2 is SNEGSKA in the germline V gene (reference sequence). V lost 7 bases and J lost 1, with 14 bases in between. This CDR3 reads CSGHKSGSYEQYF. The CDR3 DNA is TGCAGTGGCCATAAAAGCGGATCCTACGAGCAGTACTTC.

The rearrangement joins TRBV20-1 to TRBJ2-7; D gene uncertain. CDR1 is DFQATT, CDR2 SNEGSKA, per germline (reference sequence). V was cut by 3 bases and J by 6 bases, with 12 bases left in between. The length of the CDR3 is 12 residues. The CDR3 spells CSASPLVAEQYF. The CDR3 bases are TGCAGTGCTAGTCCGCTAGTAGCCGAGCAGTACTTC.

CDR3 sequence reads: CAISTGQHNQPQHF. In nucleotides, the CDR3 is TGTGCCATCAGTACTGGACAGCACAATCAGCCCCAGCATTTT. The chain recombines TRBV10-3 with TRBJ1-5; TRBD1 might be the D (6 bases). Germline lookup yields CDR1 ENHRY and CDR2 SYGVKD. The CDR3 has 14 amino acids. V was cut by 5 bases and J by 3 bases, with 11 bases left in between.

The chain has TRBV15 and TRBJ1-2; D ambiguous. Germline V gives CDR1 LNHNV, CDR2 YYDKDF (reference sequence). The V and J ends lost 0 bases and 4 bases respectively, with 12 bases between them. The CDR3 runs 15 residues. The CDR3 loop reads CATSRDAALFYGYTF. The CDR3 DNA follows: TGTGCCACCAGCAGAGATGCGGCGCTATTCTATGGCTACACCTTC.

This clonotype showed up just a few times. V gene TRBV30 combines with J gene TRBJ2-7, with D possibly TRBD2 on 5 matching bases. The germline V gene encodes CDR1 GTSNPN and CDR2 SVGIG (reference sequence). The CDR3 is 12 residues long. Deletions cut 4 bases from V and 6 bases from J, with 13 bases between. The CDR3 here is CAWNPLASEQYF. CDR3 DNA: TGTGCCTGGAATCCCCTAGCATCCGAGCAGTACTTC.

In its sample, this clonotype was seen once. The chain is built from TRBV18 and TRBJ1-6; 9 positions match TRBD1. The CDR3 has 17 amino acids. Germline CDR1 is KGHSH and CDR2 is LQKENI. After removal of 2 bases from V and 7 bases from J, the junction contained 9 bases not matched to a gene. CDR3 region: CASSPERRGTGNSPLHF. CDR3 coding DNA: TGTGCCAGCTCACCAGAGAGACGGGGGACAGGGAATTCACCCCTCCACTTT.

In nucleotides, the CDR3 is TGTGCCAGCAGTTACTCGAGACTTCCCGGTGGTGGAAACACCATATATTTT. It yields the protein CASSYSRLPGGGNTIYF. The rearrangement links TRBV6-5 to TRBJ1-3; D gene ambiguous. Germline lookup yields CDR1 MNHEY and CDR2 SVGAGI. The CDR3 is made up of 17 amino acids. The ends were cut back, 0 bases at V and 3 bases at J, with 15 bases in the middle.

This chain uses TRBV28 with TRBJ1-2; D is unclear. With 6 bases removed from V and 2 bases from J, the gap between germline ends came to 4 bases. The CDR3 has 11 amino acids. Germline CDR1 is MDHEN and CDR2 is SYDVKM. CDR3 DNA sequence: TGTGCCAGCAGGCAGAACTATGGCTACACCTTC. Protein sequence: CASRQNYGYTF.

This clonotype was found once. The rearrangement joins TRBV20-1 to TRBJ2-7; D possibly corresponds to TRBD2 (5 bases). The CDR3 totals 12 residues. Germline-derived CDR1 and CDR2 are DFQATT and SNEGSKA (reference sequence). Trimming shortened V by 3 bases and J by 3 bases, and 9 bases separated the two germline ends. The CDR3 nucleotides are TGCAGTGCTAGCGGGGTAAGCTACGAGCAGTACTTC. Protein product: CSASGVSYEQYF.

This clonotype has a single count. The chain carries TRBV6-2 or TRBV6-3 and TRBJ2-5; 7 bases match TRBD2. This CDR3 contains 14 residues. V lost 7 bases, J lost 2 bases, and 7 bases stayed unmatched. The germline V gene has CDR1 MNHEY and CDR2 SVGEGT. The CDR3, as DNA: TGTGCCAGCAATAACCGGGACTATCAAGAGACCCAGTACTTC. Its protein product is CASNNRDYQETQYF.

This clonotype has only a few counts. The chain employs TRBV7-9 and TRBJ1-1; 7 bases are a match to TRBD1. The CDR3 is 19 residues long. CDR1 SEHNR and CDR2 FQNEAQ come from the germline V gene (reference sequence). With V trimmed by 5 bases and J by 0 bases, 18 bases remained unmatched. DNA of the CDR3: TGTGCCAGCAGCACATTTTACGGGACAGTCAAAACTGTGAACACTGAAGCTTTCTTT. Protein: CASSTFYGTVKTVNTEAFF.

Only one count was recorded for this clonotype. The chain has TRBV20-1 and TRBJ1-5, with TRBD1 as a possible D gene (5 bases). Trimming pared 6 bases from V and 1 base from J, leaving 16 bases between. The CDR3 contains 15 residues. Germline CDR1 is DFQATT and CDR2 is SNEGSKA (reference sequence). CDR3 nucleotide sequence: TGCAGTGCCAAAGTACTCAAGGGGAGCAATCAGCCCCAGCATTTT. Encoded protein: CSAKVLKGSNQPQHF.

V gene TRBV6-4 combines with J gene TRBJ1-1; the D is unclear. Germline values: CDR1 MRHNA, CDR2 SNTAGT. V lost 4 bases, J lost 4 bases, and 13 bases lay in between. This CDR3 has 14 residues. For the CDR3, the DNA is TGTGCCAGCAGTGCGTCAGCTGGTATCACTGAAGCTTTCTTT. As protein: CASSASAGITEAFF.

V and J are TRBV21-1 and TRBJ2-2; the listed D gene, TRBD2, was not tested against the DNA. TRBV21-1 corresponds to a pseudogene. The CDR3 consists of 17 residues. The CDR3 DNA reads TGTGCCAGCAGCAAAGTAGGTCAGGAGGTATGTACCGGGGAGCTGTTTTTT. It codes for CASSKVGQEVCTGELFF.

The rearrangement uses TRBV9 and TRBJ2-7, with a weak D call TRBD2 (6 bases). The CDR3 is 15 amino acids. Trimming cost V 3 bases and J 1 base, with 14 bases left between them. Germline assignment: CDR1 SGDLS and CDR2 YYNGEE. This CDR3 reads CASSERGSGSYEQYF. The CDR3 region has the DNA TGTGCCAGCAGCGAAAGGGGTAGCGGTTCCTACGAGCAGTACTTC.

This clonotype was recorded a few times. The rearrangement uses TRBV20-1 and TRBJ1-1, with a weak D call TRBD1 (6 bases). V was shortened by 4 bases and J by 7 bases, with 19 bases between the two germline ends. The CDR3 consists of 14 residues. Germline CDR1 is DFQATT and CDR2 is SNEGSKA (reference sequence). The CDR3 DNA sequence: TGCAGTGCTACCCCCAACGGACAGAGTCGTGAAGCTTTCTTT. Protein: CSATPNGQSREAFF.

The rearrangement joins TRBV20-1 to TRBJ2-5; possibly TRBD2 for D (6 bases). The CDR3 length is 16 residues. Germline CDR1 and CDR2: DFQATT and SNEGSKA (reference sequence). Trimming shortened V by 2 bases and J by 2 bases, and 18 bases separated the two germline ends. The CDR3: CSARPRQRGGQETQYF. DNA of the CDR3: TGCAGTGCTAGACCCCGACAGCGAGGAGGGCAAGAGACCCAGTACTTC.

J is TRBJ1-1 and V is TRBV30; 9 positions agree with TRBD1. The CDR3 spans 15 residues. Germline CDR1 GTSNPN, CDR2 SVGIG (reference sequence). After removal of 1 base from V and 4 bases from J, the junction contained 7 bases not matched to a gene. For the CDR3, the DNA is TGTGCCTGGAGTGACAGGACAGGGGAGGTCACTGAAGCTTTCTTT. It codes for CAWSDRTGEVTEAFF.

The chain recombines TRBV2 with TRBJ2-5; no clear D gene. Germline CDR1 is SNHLY and CDR2 is FYNNEI. The length of the CDR3 is 14 residues. The ends were cut back, 5 bases at V and 4 bases at J, with 14 bases in the middle. The CDR3 DNA reads TGTGCCAGCAGTCCCACGGCCCCGCCAGAGACCCAGTACTTC. Residues: CASSPTAPPETQYF.

Comments on this clonotype: The junction differs from germline at one of its ends, possibly a read error. The chain carries TRBV7-7 and TRBJ2-5, with TRBD2 identical over 10 bases. This CDR3 has 15 residues. Per germline, CDR1 SSHAT and CDR2 FNYEAQ (reference sequence). The CDR3 here is CASSLGLAGAETQYF. Written as DNA, the CDR3 is TGTGCTAGCAGCCTAGGTCTAGCGGGAGCAGAGACCCAGTACTTC. The variable domain in full, with the rest retrieved from reference TRBV7-7 and TRBJ2-5, is GAGVSQSPRYKVTKRGQDVTLRCDPISSHATLYWYQQALGQGPEFLTYFNYEAQPDKSGLPSDRFSAERPEGSISTLTIQRTEQRDSAMYRCASSLGLAGAETQYFGPGTRLLVL.

The chain is built from TRBV20-1 and TRBJ2-2; D remains ambiguous. Germline-derived CDR1 and CDR2 are DFQATT and SNEGSKA (reference sequence). CDR3 length: 12 residues. V lost 6 bases and J lost 3, with 8 bases in between. The CDR3 region is CSAGRDTGELFF. Here the CDR3 DNA reads TGCAGTGCCGGACGGGACACCGGGGAGCTGTTTTTT.

On this clonotype itself: The junction differs from germline at one of its ends, possibly a read error. This rearrangement joins TRBV6-5 to TRBJ1-1; tentative D call: TRBD1 (6 bases). The CDR3 totals 15 residues. CDR1 is MNHEY, CDR2 SVGAGI, per germline. CDR3 amino acids: CASSYTDRLNTEAFF. The CDR3 nucleotides read TGTGCCAGCAGTTACACGGACAGATTGAACACTGAAGCTTTCTTC.

This clonotype was seen only a few times. V gene TRBV6-5 combines with J gene TRBJ2-3; D not certain. The CDR3 covers 14 residues. Trimming took 4 bases from V and 0 from J, leaving 8 bases between them. Germline lookup yields CDR1 MNHEY and CDR2 SVGAGI. CDR3 nucleotides: TGTGCCAGCAGTTTAGACTCTAGCACAGATACGCAGTATTTT. This codes for CASSLDSSTDTQYF.

The chain combines TRBV6-1 with TRBJ2-5; D ambiguous. The CDR3 loop spans 12 amino acids. CDR1 and CDR2 from the germline V gene are MNHNS and SASEGT. V was clipped by 4 bases and J by 0 bases, with 3 bases between them. In DNA, the CDR3 is TGTGCCAGCAGTGCAAACCAAGAGACCCAGTACTTC. It translates to CASSANQETQYF.